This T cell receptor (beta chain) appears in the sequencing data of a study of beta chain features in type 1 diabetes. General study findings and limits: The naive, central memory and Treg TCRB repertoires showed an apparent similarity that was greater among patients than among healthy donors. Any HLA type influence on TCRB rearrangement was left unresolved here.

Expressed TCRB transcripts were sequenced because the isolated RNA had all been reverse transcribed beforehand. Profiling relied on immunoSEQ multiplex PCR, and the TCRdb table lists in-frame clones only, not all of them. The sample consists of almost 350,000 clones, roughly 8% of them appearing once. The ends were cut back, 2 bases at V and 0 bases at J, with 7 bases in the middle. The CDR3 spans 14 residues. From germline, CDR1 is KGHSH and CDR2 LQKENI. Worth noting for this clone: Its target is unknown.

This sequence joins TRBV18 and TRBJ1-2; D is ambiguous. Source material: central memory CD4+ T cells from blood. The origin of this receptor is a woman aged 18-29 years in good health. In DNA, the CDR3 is TGTGCCAGCTCACCAACGGAGGCTAACTATGGCTACACCTTC. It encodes CASSPTEANYGYTF.